This TCR beta chain is drawn from a study of OX40 agonist ivuxolimab in advanced cancers. For the wider study: Ivuxolimab was an agonistic, fully human IgG2 monoclonal antibody directed against OX40 (CD134), a costimulatory receptor. Intravenous ivuxolimab was administered to patients every 2 weeks at six dose levels: 0.01, 0.1, 0.3, 1.5, 3 and 10 mg/kg. Among the 52 dose-escalation patients, some 19 had hepatocellular carcinoma, 15 or so melanoma, 9 renal cell carcinoma and 9 head and neck cancer. In the dose-escalation cohort, more than 75% of patients were male, and the mean age was approximately 64 years, with a range of roughly 23 to 85. Patients were allowed to have had prior anti-PD-1, anti-PD-L1 or anti-CTLA-4 therapy, and about 40% of the dose-escalation patients had been treated with checkpoint inhibitors. Partial responses occurred in three dose-escalation patients: two with cutaneous melanoma and one with hepatocellular carcinoma. Peripheral TCRbeta sequencing was intended to test whether TCR sequence diversity was altered and clonal T-cell expansion was caused by ivuxolimab. The monotherapy dose-escalation portion (N of about 50 patients) of the phase I ivuxolimab trial is reported in the paper.

V ends up 6 bases short and J 0 bases short, with an unmatched junction base count of 3. CDR1 and CDR2 were assigned from the germline V gene as MNHEY and SVGAGI. Measured from the cysteine to the phenylalanine, the CDR3 is 14 residues long. The DNA shown is the 42-base CDR3, in frame from base 1. To sequence the TCRbeta CDR3 region, genomic DNA was isolated from the sorted cells. The immunoSEQ Assay was used for sequencing of TCRbeta CDR3 regions. TCRdb retrieved this table from immuneACCESS and kept in-frame rearrangements only. Not all clones are present; in checked studies, unresolved V genes account for under half, and no reason is known for the remainder. The sample contains 50,000 to 70,000 clones, about 91% of them found a single time. Clones ranked in the top ten supply 3.8% of the sample. About this clone: Which antigen it targets is not known. No quality values exist for individual bases; no much larger clone is one base distant.

General conclusions and limits of the study: After ivuxolimab, CD8+ T cells had more expanded clones than CD4+ T cells on average. Low levels of normalized T-cell clonal expansion were also seen in some patients who did not respond. At doses of 0.1 to 3.0 mg/kg, clonal expansion of both CD4+ and CD8+ T cells in blood was seen between baseline and week 6. The antigen specificity of the peripheral T cells that underwent clonal expansion was not determined. In partial responders in the 0.1-3.0 mg/kg groups, normalized peripheral clonal expansion was found to be among the lowest, especially among CD8+ T cells.

The trial excluded patients who had a history of autoimmune disease or who were on systemic immunosuppression. Peripheral blood for TCR sequencing was collected from all dose cohorts at baseline, on cycle 4 day 1, and on cycle 7 day 1. Samples came from an open-label, multicenter, first-in-human phase I dose-escalation trial of ivuxolimab. The trial enrolled adults with locally advanced or metastatic head and neck squamous cell, hepatocellular, melanoma or renal cell carcinoma. Before TCR sequencing, CD4+ T cells and CD8+ T cells from peripheral blood were sorted into separate populations. The source is an adult with an advanced solid tumor such as melanoma, head and neck, liver or kidney cancer. Sequenced material: CD4+ or CD8+ T cells sorted from blood, taken in a trial of the OX40 agonist ivuxolimab. The chain was built from TRBV6-5 and TRBJ1-1; TRBD1 matches 8 bases in the middle. At the DNA level, the sequence is TGTGCCAGCAGCGGGGACAGGATGAACACTGAAGCTTTCTTT. This encodes CASSGDRMNTEAFF.